This is a list of T cell receptor beta chains from one sample in a study of blood T cell repertoires in COVID-19. The table came from immunoSEQ multiplex PCR; TCRdb's copy has only in-frame clones and leaves some out. The sample has roughly 100,000 clones; roughly 84% are singletons. The sample comprised peripheral blood. The receptors derive from a human donor in a cohort sampled during active COVID-19. The CDR3 runs from the conserved cysteine through the conserved F or W. The order of the fields is CDR3 DNA, CDR3 protein, clone size, J gene, V gene, CDR3 length, D gene. The D gene is left open where the match is weak. The size of a clone is reported for some rows only, either as once, few or many, or as a class for expanded clones.

DNA: TGTGCCAGCAGCCCGGACCTCGGGCAGGGCGTCCTCCACAGCTCCTACAATGAGCAGTTCTTC; CDR3: CASSPDLGQGVLHSSYNEQFF; size: once; J: TRBJ2-1; V: TRBV4-2; length: 21; D: .
DNA: TGTGCCAGTAGTACGGGAGGGGCGAACACTGAAGCTTTCTTT; CDR3: CASSTGGANTEAFF; size: .; J: TRBJ1-1; V: TRBV19; length: 14; D: .
DNA: TGTGCCATCAGTGGTGGGGGGGGGAGCTCCTACAATGAGCAGTTCTTC; CDR3: CAISGGGGSSYNEQFF; size: .; J: TRBJ2-1; V: TRBV10-3; length: 16; D: TRBD2
DNA: TGTGCCAGCAGCCAATGGACTAGCGGGAGGGGGGCGAGCACAGATACGCAGTATTTT; CDR3: CASSQWTSGRGASTDTQYF; size: .; J: TRBJ2-3; V: TRBV3-1/TRBV3-2; length: 19; D: TRBD2
DNA: TGTGCCAGCAGTCCTTTGGGGGCGGGAGGGCCTAACACCGGGGAGCTGTTTTTT; CDR3: CASSPLGAGGPNTGELFF; size: .; J: TRBJ2-2; V: TRBV27; length: 18; D: TRBD2
DNA: TGTGCCAGCATAACAGGGTCGGGTCGGGAGACCCAGTACTTC; CDR3: CASITGSGRETQYF; size: .; J: TRBJ2-5; V: TRBV2; length: 14; D: .
DNA: TGCGCCAGCAGTGAGTCGGCGGGTAACACCGGGGAGCTGTTTTTT; CDR3: CASSESAGNTGELFF; size: .; J: TRBJ2-2; V: TRBV10-2; length: 15; D: .
DNA: TGCAGCACACGACAGGGGAACACCGGGGAGCTGTTTTTT; CDR3: CSTRQGNTGELFF; size: .; J: TRBJ2-2; V: TRBV29-1; length: 13; D: TRBD1
DNA: TGCGCCAGCAGTCCAGGGGGTACCACAGATACGCAGTATTTT; CDR3: CASSPGGTTDTQYF; size: .; J: TRBJ2-3; V: TRBV5-1; length: 14; D: TRBD1
DNA: TGCGCCAGCAGCTTGGTCGGCCCAGGAAGCACAGATACGCAGTATTTT; CDR3: CASSLVGPGSTDTQYF; size: .; J: TRBJ2-3; V: TRBV5-1; length: 16; D: .
DNA: TGTGCCAGCTCACCACCGAGGAACGGCTACACCTTC; CDR3: CASSPPRNGYTF; size: .; J: TRBJ1-2; V: TRBV18; length: 12; D: .
DNA: TGCGCCAGCCGGCCAGGGTCTGGGGCCAACGTCCTGACTTTC; CDR3: CASRPGSGANVLTF; size: .; J: TRBJ2-6; V: TRBV5-1; length: 14; D: .
DNA: TGTGCCAGCAGTTACTCCCTAGAGACAGGGGGCAAAGATACGCAGTATTTT; CDR3: CASSYSLETGGKDTQYF; size: .; J: TRBJ2-3; V: TRBV6-2/TRBV6-3; length: 17; D: TRBD1
DNA: TGCGCCAGCAAGACAGGGGCCGGAATCTATGGCTACACCTTC; CDR3: CASKTGAGIYGYTF; size: once; J: TRBJ1-2; V: TRBV5-1; length: 14; D: TRBD1
DNA: TGTGCCACCAGCGGAACCGGGACTCACATTAATGAGCAGTTCTTC; CDR3: CATSGTGTHINEQFF; size: .; J: TRBJ2-1; V: TRBV15; length: 15; D: .
DNA: TGTGCCAGCAGCTCCCCTAGCGGGGCGGAGGACGAGCAGTACTTC; CDR3: CASSSPSGAEDEQYF; size: .; J: TRBJ2-7; V: TRBV28; length: 15; D: TRBD2
DNA: TGTGCCAGCAGCTTAAGCGGGGGAGGCACTGAAGCTTTCTTT; CDR3: CASSLSGGGTEAFF; size: .; J: TRBJ1-1; V: TRBV7-2; length: 14; D: .
DNA: TGTGCCAGCAGCTTGACTAGGACAGGGTTCTTTGAAGCTTTCTTT; CDR3: CASSLTRTGFFEAFF; size: .; J: TRBJ1-1; V: TRBV7-9; length: 15; D: TRBD1
DNA: TGTGCCAGCAGCTTAAAGGTCATTGGGGGCGCCGGAAACACCATATATTTT; CDR3: CASSLKVIGGAGNTIYF; size: .; J: TRBJ1-3; V: TRBV7-9; length: 17; D: .
DNA: TGCGCCAGCAGCCCGGGCGAGGGTTACGAGCAGTACTTC; CDR3: CASSPGEGYEQYF; size: .; J: TRBJ2-7; V: TRBV5-1; length: 13; D: .
DNA: TGTGCCAGCAGGGGCCGACGAGCTTTCTTT; CDR3: CASRGRRAFF; size: .; J: TRBJ1-1; V: TRBV12-3/TRBV12-4; length: 10; D: .
DNA: TGCGCCAGCAGCGAGGGCTTGGGGGAGCAGTACTTC; CDR3: CASSEGLGEQYF; size: .; J: TRBJ2-7; V: TRBV5-1; length: 12; D: .
DNA: TGCGCCAGCAGCTTGGTTCCCAACCAAGACATTAGTCAGTACTTC; CDR3: CASSLVPNQDISQYF; size: .; J: TRBJ2-4; V: TRBV5-1; length: 15; D: .
DNA: TGTGCCAGCAGCGGTGCTAACTACGGCTATGGCTACACCTTC; CDR3: CASSGANYGYGYTF; size: .; J: TRBJ1-2; V: TRBV11-2; length: 14; D: .